The clone carrying this T cell receptor beta chain has more than one count but fewer than ten. Sequencing was performed with immunoSEQ multiplex PCR; in TCRdb, only in-frame clones are kept and a portion is missing. The sample has about 190,000 clones; 70% to 90% are singletons. This CDR3 contains 15 residues. The data stem from a study of blood T cell repertoires in COVID-19. This TCR came from a woman aged 70-85 years with active or convalescent COVID-19. The specimen sequenced was peripheral blood. This chain connects TRBV12-1 to TRBJ2-3; the table calls TRBD2, which could not be checked here. TRBV12-1 is a pseudogene locus. The CDR3 nucleotides read TGTGCCAGCAGTTCTGGCGGGACTAGTACAGATACGCAGTATTTT. This encodes CASSSGGTSTDTQYF.